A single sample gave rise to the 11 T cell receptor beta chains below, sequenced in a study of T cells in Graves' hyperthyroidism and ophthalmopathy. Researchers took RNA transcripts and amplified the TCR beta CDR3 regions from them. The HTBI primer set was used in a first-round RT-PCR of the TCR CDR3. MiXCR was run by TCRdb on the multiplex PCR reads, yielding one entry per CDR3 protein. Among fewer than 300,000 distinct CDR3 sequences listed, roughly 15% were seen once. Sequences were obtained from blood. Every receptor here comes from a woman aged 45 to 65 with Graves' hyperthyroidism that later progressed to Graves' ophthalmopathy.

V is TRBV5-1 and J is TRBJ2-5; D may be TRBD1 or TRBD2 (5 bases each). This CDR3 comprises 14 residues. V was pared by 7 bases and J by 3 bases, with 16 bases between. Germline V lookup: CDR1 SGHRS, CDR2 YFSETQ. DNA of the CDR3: TGCGCCAGCGCCCCGGGACGTTCGAAAGAGACCCAGTACTTC. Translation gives CASAPGRSKETQYF. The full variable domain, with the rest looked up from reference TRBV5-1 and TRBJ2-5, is KAGVTQTPRYLIKTRGQQVTLSCSPISGHRSVSWYQQTPGQGLQFLFEYFSETQRNKGNFPGRFSGRQFSNSRSEMNVSTLELGDSALYLCASAPGRSKETQYFGPGTRLLVL.

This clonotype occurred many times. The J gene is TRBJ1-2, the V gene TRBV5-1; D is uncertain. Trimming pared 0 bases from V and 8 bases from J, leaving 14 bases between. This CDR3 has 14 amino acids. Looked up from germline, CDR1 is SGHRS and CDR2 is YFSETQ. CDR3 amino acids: CASSLGAGEGGYTF. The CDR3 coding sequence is TGCGCCAGCAGCTTGGGGGCCGGGGAAGGCGGCTACACCTTC.

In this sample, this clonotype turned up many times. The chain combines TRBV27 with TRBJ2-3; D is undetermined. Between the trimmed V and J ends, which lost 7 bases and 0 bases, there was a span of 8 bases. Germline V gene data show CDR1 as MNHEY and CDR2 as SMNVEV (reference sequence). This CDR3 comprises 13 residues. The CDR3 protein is CASTQRSTDTQYF. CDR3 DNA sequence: TGTGCCAGCACCCAACGGAGCACAGATACGCAGTATTTT.

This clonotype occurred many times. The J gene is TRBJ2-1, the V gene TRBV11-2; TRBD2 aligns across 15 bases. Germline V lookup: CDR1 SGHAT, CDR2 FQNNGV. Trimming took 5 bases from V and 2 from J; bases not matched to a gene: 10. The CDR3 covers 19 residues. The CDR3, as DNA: TGTGCCAGCAGCAAACCGGGACTAGCGGGAGGTGCCCCCTACAATGAGCAGTTCTTC. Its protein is CASSKPGLAGGAPYNEQFF.

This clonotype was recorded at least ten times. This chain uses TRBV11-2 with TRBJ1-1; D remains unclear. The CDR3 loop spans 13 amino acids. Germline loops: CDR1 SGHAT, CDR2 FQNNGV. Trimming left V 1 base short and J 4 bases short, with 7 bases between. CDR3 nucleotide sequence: TGTGCCAGCAGCTTAGTGCGTGCCACTGAAGCTTTCTTT. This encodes CASSLVRATEAFF.

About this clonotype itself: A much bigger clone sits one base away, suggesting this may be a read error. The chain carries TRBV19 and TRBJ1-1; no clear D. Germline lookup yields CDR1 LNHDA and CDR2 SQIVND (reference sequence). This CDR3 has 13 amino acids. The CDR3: CAGSMFVRTEAFF. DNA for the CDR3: TGTGCCGGTAGTATGTTCGTAAGGACTGAAGCTTTCTTT.

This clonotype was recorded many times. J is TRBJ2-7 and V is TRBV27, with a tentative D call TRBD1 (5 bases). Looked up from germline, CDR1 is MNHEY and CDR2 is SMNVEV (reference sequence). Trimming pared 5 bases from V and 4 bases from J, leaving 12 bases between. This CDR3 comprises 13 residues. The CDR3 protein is CASSPQGQYEQYF. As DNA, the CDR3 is TGTGCCAGCAGTCCCCAGGGTCAATACGAGCAGTACTTC.

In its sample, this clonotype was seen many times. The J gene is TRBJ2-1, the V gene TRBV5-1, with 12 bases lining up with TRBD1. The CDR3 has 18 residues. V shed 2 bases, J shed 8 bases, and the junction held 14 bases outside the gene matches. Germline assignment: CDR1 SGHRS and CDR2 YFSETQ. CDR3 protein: CASSFLPSGQGAQDEQFF. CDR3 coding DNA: TGCGCCAGCAGCTTCTTACCTTCGGGACAGGGGGCGCAGGATGAGCAGTTCTTC.

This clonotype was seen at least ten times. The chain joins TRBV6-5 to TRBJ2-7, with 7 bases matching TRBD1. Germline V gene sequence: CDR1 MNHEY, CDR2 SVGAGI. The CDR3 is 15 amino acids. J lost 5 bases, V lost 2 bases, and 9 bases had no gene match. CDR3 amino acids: CASSYPSTGFDEQYF. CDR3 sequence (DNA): TGTGCCAGCAGTTACCCATCGACAGGGTTCGACGAGCAGTACTTC.

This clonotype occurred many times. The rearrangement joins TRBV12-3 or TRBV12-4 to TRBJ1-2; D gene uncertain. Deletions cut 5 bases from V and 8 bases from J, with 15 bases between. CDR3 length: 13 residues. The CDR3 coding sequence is TGTGCCAGCAGTGCCAAGGCCATCTGGGGCTACACCTTC. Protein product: CASSAKAIWGYTF.

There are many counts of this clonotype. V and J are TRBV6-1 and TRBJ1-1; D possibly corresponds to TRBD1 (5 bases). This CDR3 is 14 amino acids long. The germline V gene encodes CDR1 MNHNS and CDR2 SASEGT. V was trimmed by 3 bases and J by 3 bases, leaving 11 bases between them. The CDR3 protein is CASSEYGGYTEAFF. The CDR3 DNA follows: TGTGCCAGCAGTGAGTACGGGGGTTACACTGAAGCTTTCTTT.